These 32 T cell receptor beta chains originate from one sample sequenced in a study of T-cell memory formation after mild COVID-19. TCRdb reprocessed the 5' RACE reads with MiXCR, giving one entry per CDR3 protein. The table has around 140,000 distinct CDR3 sequences, approximately 26% seen once. The sample was PBMCs or a T cell subset sorted from them (not recorded which). The receptors originated from an adult woman who had mild COVID-19 (a few samples of this study predate the infection). Cell type and time point are not known.

The chain recombines TRBV6-1 with TRBJ1-5, with D possibly being TRBD1 (5 bases). Germline loops: CDR1 MNHNS, CDR2 SASEGT. This CDR3 spans 15 amino acids. The V and J ends lost 3 bases and 7 bases respectively, with 16 bases between them. The chain's CDR3 is CASSETWAGQQPQHF. The CDR3 DNA sequence: TGTGCCAGCAGTGAGACTTGGGCAGGGCAACAGCCCCAGCATTTT.

This rearrangement joins TRBV4-1 to TRBJ2-1; 12 bases are shared with TRBD2. From germline, CDR1 is MGHRA and CDR2 YSYEKL. V lost 0 bases to trimming and J lost 12 bases; unmatched junction nucleotides: 6. The CDR3 consists of 15 residues. The CDR3 here is CASSQDPSGGEGQFF. CDR3 DNA sequence: TGCGCCAGCAGCCAAGACCCTAGCGGGGGGGAAGGGCAGTTCTTC.

This clonotype was counted a few times. The J gene is TRBJ2-2, the V gene TRBV7-9; D unclear. The CDR3 runs 12 residues. Trimming pared 6 bases from V and 6 bases from J, leaving 8 bases between. CDR1 SEHNR and CDR2 FQNEAQ come from the germline V gene (reference sequence). The CDR3 reads CASSWPAGELFF. The CDR3 DNA follows: TGTGCCAGCAGTTGGCCGGCCGGGGAGCTGTTTTTT. Supplemented by reference TRBV7-9 and TRBJ2-2, the full variable domain reads DTGVSQNPRHKITKRGQNVTFRCDPISEHNRLYWYRQTLGQGPEFLTYFQNEAQLEKSRLLSDRFSAERPKGSFSTLEIQRTEQGDSAMYLCASSWPAGELFFGEGSRLTVL.

The rearrangement links TRBV7-9 to TRBJ1-1; tentatively, D is TRBD1 (6 bases). The germline V gene has CDR1 SEHNR and CDR2 FQNEAQ (reference sequence). CDR3 length equals 15 residues. V shed 0 bases and J shed 4 bases, with 12 bases lying between them. CDR3 DNA sequence: TGTGCCAGCAGCTTAGCCCCAGGGGTTACCACTGAAGCTTTCTTT. Amino acid sequence: CASSLAPGVTTEAFF.

The J gene is TRBJ2-3, the V gene TRBV12-3 or TRBV12-4; D is tentatively TRBD1 or TRBD2 (5 bases each). There are 14 residues in the CDR3. The V and J ends lost 5 bases and 4 bases respectively, with 13 bases between them. CDR3 nucleotides: TGTGCCAGCAGTCCCTGGGGGAAAGCAGATACGCAGTATTTT. Translating it yields CASSPWGKADTQYF.

This clonotype was observed at least ten times. The rearrangement joins TRBV12-3 or TRBV12-4 to TRBJ2-1; the D is unclear. V was trimmed by 5 bases and J by 9 bases, leaving 11 bases between them. This CDR3 has 12 amino acids. CDR3 residues: CASSLTRVEQFF. The CDR3 DNA is TGTGCCAGCAGTCTCACCCGGGTTGAGCAGTTCTTC.

This clonotype was seen repeatedly, ten times or more. The chain couples TRBV9 to TRBJ2-5, with D possibly TRBD2 on 6 matching bases. The CDR3 extends over 16 amino acids. V was trimmed by 0 bases and J by 1 base, leaving 13 bases between them. Germline V gives CDR1 SGDLS, CDR2 YYNGEE. CDR3 amino acids: CASSVDGSGPQETQYF. The CDR3 DNA follows: TGTGCCAGCAGCGTAGATGGTAGCGGCCCCCAAGAGACCCAGTACTTC.

J is TRBJ2-1 and V is TRBV15; possible D gene TRBD2, 6 bases. With 11 bases removed from V and 7 bases from J, the gap between germline ends came to 15 bases. The CDR3 loop spans 12 amino acids. Germline CDR1 is LNHNV and CDR2 is YYDKDF (reference sequence). The CDR3 sequence is CASRSAGNEQFF. In DNA form, the CDR3 reads TGTGCCTCGCGATCGGCGGGAAATGAGCAGTTCTTC. Based on the CDR3 plus reference TRBV15 and TRBJ2-1, the full variable domain is DAMVIQNPRYQVTQFGKPVTLSCSQTLNHNVMYWYQQKSSQAPKLLFHYYDKDFNNEADTPDNFQSRRPNTSFCFLDIRSPGLGDTAMYLCASRSAGNEQFFGPGTRLTVL.

The chain is built from TRBV6-1 and TRBJ1-4; D is undetermined. Per germline, CDR1 MNHNS and CDR2 SASEGT. V lost 2 bases and J lost 5, with 6 bases in between. The CDR3 runs 13 residues. CDR3 sequence reads: CASSEQQNEKLFF. The CDR3 coding sequence is TGTGCCAGCAGTGAACAGCAGAATGAAAAACTGTTTTTT.

This clonotype was seen a handful of times. V and J are TRBV15 and TRBJ2-1; TRBD2 might be the D (6 bases). V lost 5 bases and J 3 bases, leaving 14 bases between the germline ends. The CDR3 is 15 residues long. CDR1 is LNHNV and CDR2 is YYDKDF in the germline V gene (reference sequence). The CDR3 region has the DNA TGTGCCACCAGCGGTGGGGGAGGTAACTACAATGAGCAGTTCTTC. It specifies CATSGGGGNYNEQFF. Looking up the rest from reference TRBV15 and TRBJ2-1 gives the full variable domain: DAMVIQNPRYQVTQFGKPVTLSCSQTLNHNVMYWYQQKSSQAPKLLFHYYDKDFNNEADTPDNFQSRRPNTSFCFLDIRSPGLGDTAMYLCATSGGGGNYNEQFFGPGTRLTVL.

The rearrangement uses TRBV12-3 or TRBV12-4 and TRBJ2-5; D unresolved. Trimming cost V 3 bases and J 1 base, with 6 bases left between them. The CDR3 runs to 13 residues. The CDR3 spells CASSFQSQETQYF. CDR3 bases: TGTGCCAGCAGTTTCCAGTCCCAAGAGACCCAGTACTTC.

This clonotype appeared a few times. V usage is TRBV6-1 and J usage is TRBJ2-2; D might be TRBD1 or TRBD2, each matching 5 bases. Germline CDR1 reads MNHNS; CDR2 reads SASEGT. Trimming removed 7 bases from V and 0 bases from J, with 12 bases in between. The length of the CDR3 is 15 residues. Here the CDR3 reads CASTLGRTNTGELFF. CDR3 nucleotide sequence: TGTGCCAGCACCCTGGGACGGACGAACACCGGGGAGCTGTTTTTT.

The chain employs TRBV7-8 and TRBJ2-2; D is undetermined. The CDR3 totals 11 residues. Germline V lookup: CDR1 SGHVS, CDR2 FQNEAQ. V was trimmed by 10 bases and J by 2 bases, leaving 5 bases between them. CDR3 sequence: CATLNTGELFF. The CDR3 DNA reads as TGTGCCACTCTTAACACCGGGGAGCTGTTTTTT.

Only a few counts were recorded for this clonotype. The chain employs TRBV4-1 and TRBJ2-3, with 7 bases matching TRBD2. The junction had 5 bases not matched to a gene; V was cut back by 4 bases and J by 1 base. CDR1 MGHRA and CDR2 YSYEKL come from the germline V gene. This CDR3 is built from 15 residues. The CDR3 loop is CASSPSGGGTDTQYF. Here the CDR3 DNA reads TGCGCCAGCAGCCCCTCGGGGGGAGGCACAGATACGCAGTATTTT.

The V and J genes are TRBV19 and TRBJ1-1; D gene unclear. The CDR3 spans 12 residues. V gave up 4 bases and J gave up 5 bases, with 8 bases separating them. The germline CDR1 and CDR2 sequences are LNHDA and SQIVND (reference sequence). The CDR3 sequence is CASSKTSTEAFF. CDR3 coding DNA: TGTGCCAGTAGTAAGACGAGTACTGAAGCTTTCTTT.

This chain joins TRBV9 and TRBJ2-4, with D perhaps TRBD1 or TRBD2 (6 bases each). There are 15 residues in the CDR3. Germline V CDR1 and CDR2: SGDLS, YYNGEE. The ends were cut back, 4 bases at V and 5 bases at J, with 16 bases in the middle. The CDR3 DNA sequence: TGTGCCAGCAGCCCCCTGGGGGCGGGGCAAAACATTCAGTACTTC. Its protein is CASSPLGAGQNIQYF.

This clonotype was seen a handful of times. The chain carries TRBV6-5 and TRBJ1-1; D gene unclear. V was trimmed by 7 bases and J by 6 bases, leaving 9 bases between them. Per germline, CDR1 MNHEY and CDR2 SVGAGI. The CDR3 covers 11 residues. CDR3 DNA: TGTGCCAGCACGGTCGGAGCTGAAGCTTTCTTT. This codes for CASTVGAEAFF.

The V gene is TRBV5-5, the J gene TRBJ2-1, with 12 positions matching TRBD2. CDR1 and CDR2 (germline): SGHKS, YYEKEE (reference sequence). This CDR3 is 15 amino acids long. Germline trimming cut 4 bases from V and 7 bases from J; bases unmatched to any gene: 6. CDR3 bases: TGTGCCAGCAGCCTCGGACTAGCGGGATCAAATGAGCAGTTCTTC. Encoded protein: CASSLGLAGSNEQFF.

This chain uses TRBV4-1 with TRBJ2-1, with a tentative D call TRBD1 (6 bases). Deletions cut 0 bases from V and 5 bases from J, with 17 bases between. Looked up from germline, CDR1 is MGHRA and CDR2 is YSYEKL. The length of the CDR3 is 17 residues. CDR3 sequence (DNA): TGCGCCAGCAGCCAAGAAGTCGGGCAGGGGCGAGACAATGAGCAGTTCTTC. This codes for CASSQEVGQGRDNEQFF.

CDR3 protein: CASSSPGQGTYNEQFF. Written as DNA, the CDR3 is TGTGCCAGCAGCAGTCCGGGACAGGGAACCTACAATGAGCAGTTCTTC. The rearrangement uses TRBV7-9 and TRBJ2-1; TRBD1 matches at 9 bases. Germline assignment: CDR1 SEHNR and CDR2 FQNEAQ (reference sequence). The CDR3 has 16 amino acids. Germline trimming cut 5 bases from V and 2 bases from J; bases unmatched to any gene: 7. Combining the CDR3 with reference TRBV7-9 and TRBJ2-1 gives the whole variable domain DTGVSQNPRHKITKRGQNVTFRCDPISEHNRLYWYRQTLGQGPEFLTYFQNEAQLEKSRLLSDRFSAERPKGSFSTLEIQRTEQGDSAMYLCASSSPGQGTYNEQFFGPGTRLTVL.

The chain uses TRBV6-5 and TRBJ1-2; no reliable D call. V was trimmed by 5 bases and J by 2 bases, leaving 6 bases between them. Per the germline V gene, CDR1 is MNHEY and CDR2 is SVGAGI. This CDR3 spans 12 amino acids. As DNA, the CDR3 is TGTGCCAGCAGTACGGGAAACTATGGCTACACCTTC. Its translation: CASSTGNYGYTF.

V usage is TRBV9 and J usage is TRBJ2-1; 13 bases fit TRBD2. This CDR3 comprises 18 residues. Germline V gene sequence: CDR1 SGDLS, CDR2 YYNGEE. The ends lost 4 bases at V and 3 bases at J; junction bases unmatched: 10. The CDR3 DNA sequence: TGTGCCAGCAGCCCTGGACTAGCGGGGGTCCCGTACTACAATGAGCAGTTCTTC. Encoded protein: CASSPGLAGVPYYNEQFF.

This clonotype was counted only a few times. The V call is TRBV7-9, the J call TRBJ2-1; no firm D call. The CDR3 runs to 16 residues. V was pared by 1 base and J by 3 bases, with 13 bases between. CDR1 SEHNR and CDR2 FQNEAQ come from the germline V gene (reference sequence). CDR3 in DNA: TGTGCCAGCAGCTTAGTTAAATCCTCCCGCTACAATGAGCAGTTCTTC. Its protein product is CASSLVKSSRYNEQFF.

This clonotype was recorded a few times. The chain joins TRBV20-1 to TRBJ1-2; TRBD1 is a possible D gene (5 bases). Per germline, CDR1 DFQATT and CDR2 SNEGSKA (reference sequence). V gave up 1 base and J gave up 0 bases, with 24 bases separating them. The CDR3 spans 19 residues. Here the CDR3 reads CSARVGTIFRDGTNYGYTF. CDR3 sequence (DNA): TGCAGTGCTAGAGTCGGGACTATATTCCGGGACGGTACTAACTATGGCTACACCTTC.

This chain links TRBV12-3 or TRBV12-4 with TRBJ2-1; a possible D gene is TRBD1 (6 bases). Trimming left V 5 bases short and J 6 bases short, with 11 bases between. The CDR3 sequence is 13 residues long. As DNA, the CDR3 is TGTGCCAGCAGTCTAGGGGGATTCAATGAGCAGTTCTTC. Its protein is CASSLGGFNEQFF.

This chain connects TRBV6-4 to TRBJ2-3, with 12 nucleotides matching TRBD2. The CDR3 covers 15 residues. Germline assignment: CDR1 MRHNA and CDR2 SNTAGT. V shed 4 bases and J 1 base; nucleotides not matched to a gene: 0. CDR3 coding DNA: TGTGCCAGCAGTGGGACTAGCGGGGGCACAGATACGCAGTATTTT. This codes for CASSGTSGGTDTQYF.

In this sample, this clonotype turned up many times. V usage is TRBV11-1 and J usage is TRBJ2-3, with a weak D call TRBD1 (5 bases). CDR3 length equals 16 residues. CDR1 is SGHAT, CDR2 FQDESV, per germline (reference sequence). Trimming took 5 bases from V and 4 from J, leaving 19 bases between them. Here the CDR3 DNA reads TGTGCCAGCAGCCTGGTCCGTCGCAGGGTTTCAGATACGCAGTATTTT. Protein product: CASSLVRRRVSDTQYF.

The V and J genes are TRBV20-1 and TRBJ2-5, with 11 nucleotides matching TRBD2. The J segment lost 5 bases and the V segment lost 4 bases, leaving 12 bases of the junction unmatched. The CDR3 runs 16 residues. Germline V gene data show CDR1 as DFQATT and CDR2 as SNEGSKA (reference sequence). This chain's CDR3 is CSAKGLAGGPTETQYF. CDR3 DNA sequence: TGCAGTGCTAAAGGGCTAGCGGGGGGCCCAACCGAGACCCAGTACTTC.

The chain joins TRBV15 to TRBJ1-3, with D perhaps TRBD1 (5 bases). This CDR3 is 12 amino acids long. Per the germline V gene, CDR1 is LNHNV and CDR2 is YYDKDF (reference sequence). Trimming took 0 bases from V and 14 from J, leaving 11 bases between them. The CDR3 protein is CATSRDLEGLYF. DNA for the CDR3: TGTGCCACCAGCAGAGATTTGGAGGGACTATATTTT.

This clonotype was seen only a few times. The rearrangement joins TRBV5-6 to TRBJ1-1; D is possibly TRBD1 (5 bases). Germline V gene sequence: CDR1 SGHDT, CDR2 YYEEEE. This CDR3 region has 13 residues. Between the trimmed V and J ends, which lost 6 bases and 1 base, there was a span of 10 bases. CDR3 residues: CASTPGGNTEAFF. DNA of the CDR3: TGTGCCAGCACCCCCGGGGGGAACACTGAAGCTTTCTTT.

J is TRBJ2-5 and V is TRBV25-1; D remains ambiguous. V shed 0 bases and J shed 2 bases, with 13 bases lying between them. CDR1 and CDR2 (germline): MGHDK, SYGVNS. The CDR3 loop spans 16 amino acids. The CDR3 sequence is CASSEYRSEGQETQYF. CDR3 in DNA: TGTGCCAGCAGTGAATATCGGTCCGAAGGGCAAGAGACCCAGTACTTC.

The V gene is TRBV9, the J gene TRBJ2-2; 7 bases are shared with TRBD1. Germline loops: CDR1 SGDLS, CDR2 YYNGEE. This CDR3 contains 14 residues. J gave up 6 bases and V 6 bases, and 8 bases lay outside the gene matches. The CDR3 is CASNPRQGAGELFF. In DNA, the CDR3 is TGTGCCAGCAACCCCAGACAGGGAGCCGGGGAGCTGTTTTTT.